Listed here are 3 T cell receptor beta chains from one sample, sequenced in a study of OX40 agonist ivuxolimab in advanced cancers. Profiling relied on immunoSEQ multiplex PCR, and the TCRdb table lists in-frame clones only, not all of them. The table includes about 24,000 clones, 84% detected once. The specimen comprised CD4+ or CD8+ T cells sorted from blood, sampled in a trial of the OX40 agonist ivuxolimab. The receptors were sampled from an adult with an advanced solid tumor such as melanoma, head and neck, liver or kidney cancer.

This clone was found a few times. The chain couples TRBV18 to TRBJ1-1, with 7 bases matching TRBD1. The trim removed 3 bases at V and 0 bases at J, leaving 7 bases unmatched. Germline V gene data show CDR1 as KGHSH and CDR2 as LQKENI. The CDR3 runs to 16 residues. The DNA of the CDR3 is TGTGCCAGCTCACCTTACGCAACAGGGGTGAACACTGAAGCTTTCTTT. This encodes CASSPYATGVNTEAFF.

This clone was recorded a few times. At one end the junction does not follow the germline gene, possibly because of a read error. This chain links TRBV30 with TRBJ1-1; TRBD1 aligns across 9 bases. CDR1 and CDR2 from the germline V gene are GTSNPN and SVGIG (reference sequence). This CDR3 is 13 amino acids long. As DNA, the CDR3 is TGTGCCTGGGAGCTCCTCCGGGACAGGGAAGTTTTCTTT. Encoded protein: CAWELLRDREVFF.

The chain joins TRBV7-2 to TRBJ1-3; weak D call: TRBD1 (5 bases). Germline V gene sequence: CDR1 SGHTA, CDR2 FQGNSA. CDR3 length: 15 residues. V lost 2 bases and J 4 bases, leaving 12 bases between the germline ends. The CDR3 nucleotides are TGTGCCAGCAGCTTAAATCAGGGCACCGGAAACACCATATATTTT. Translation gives CASSLNQGTGNTIYF.